This section outlines one T cell receptor (beta chain) sequence together with its context. The V segment lost 4 bases and the J segment 0 bases; nucleotides outside the gene matches: 7. The CDR3 is made up of 18 amino acids. This entry comes from a study of identical twins. TCRdb re-called the 5' RACE reads through MiXCR, storing one row per CDR3 protein. The sample holds 200,000 to 300,000 distinct CDR3 sequences, 9.5% to 15% seen once. All donors comprised healthy Caucasians. These data also formed part of another study, on yellow fever vaccine responses in identical twins.

The chain uses TRBV12-3 or TRBV12-4 and TRBJ1-5; the match to TRBD1 covers 12 bases. What was sequenced was memory (CD45RO+) T cells sorted from blood. The source of this sequence is a young woman in good health. The CDR3 sequence: CASSWDRGLSYSNQPQHF. CDR3 sequence (DNA): TGTGCCAGCAGTTGGGACAGGGGGCTCTCTTATAGCAATCAGCCCCAGCATTTT.